This T cell receptor beta chain was captured in a study of OX40 agonist ivuxolimab in advanced cancers. Produced via immunoSEQ multiplex PCR; TCRdb's table is partial and in-frame only. The sample includes some 70,000 clones, less than 90% of them seen just once. The CDR3 is 16 residues long. V was shortened by 0 bases and J by 8 bases, with 19 bases between the two germline ends. Germline-derived CDR1 and CDR2 are MGHRA and YSYEKL. This sequence was found in an adult with an advanced solid tumor such as melanoma, head and neck, liver or kidney cancer. The sequencing used CD4+ or CD8+ T cells sorted from blood, collected in a trial of the OX40 agonist ivuxolimab. The rearrangement uses TRBV4-1 and TRBJ1-2; D remains ambiguous. The CDR3 loop is CASSQDSRARSGGYTF. CDR3 bases: TGCGCCAGCAGCCAAGATAGTAGGGCCCGGTCGGGGGGCTACACCTTC.